This section outlines one TCR beta chain sequence together with its context. This entry is derived from a study of blood T cell repertoires in COVID-19. This CDR3 has 13 amino acids. The germline V gene has CDR1 MGHRA and CDR2 YSYEKL. V lost 3 bases and J 3 bases, leaving 6 bases between the germline ends. How the authors handled the data: The assay estimated nucleated cells by amplifying reference gene primers. The assay was immunoSEQ multiplex PCR, and TCRdb's table has in-frame clones only and misses some. V, J and clone size derive from that table, while D and trimming were established from the DNA sequence. The data show roughly 140,000 clones, roughly 77% seen once.

The rearrangement links TRBV4-1 to TRBJ2-1; tentatively, D is TRBD2 (5 bases). This sequence originates from a man between 60 and 75 years old with acute or convalescent COVID-19. The sequencing sample was made of peripheral blood. The CDR3 DNA reads TGCGCCAGCAGCCACGACTACTACAATGAGCAGTTCTTC. Its protein is CASSHDYYNEQFF.